These T cell receptor beta chains were read from a single sample in a study of shared clonotypes between healthy human individuals. The protocol was immunoSEQ multiplex PCR, while the TCRdb copy is restricted to in-frame clones and leaves out a portion. The sample holds about 1 million clones, 65% to 80% seen once. The sample taken for sequencing was memory CD4+ T cells sorted from blood. Receptors were obtained from a man between 18 and 29 years old in good health. CDR3s include the opening cysteine and the closing phenylalanine or tryptophan. Each record gives: D gene, clone size, CDR3 length, J gene, V gene, CDR3 protein, CDR3 DNA. A D gene is named only where the DNA matches it firmly. Rows give clone size only sometimes, using once, few, many, or a class for an expanded clone.

. . 16 TRBJ2-2 TRBV6-4 CASSPLPGMNTGELFF TGTGCCAGCAGTCCCCTCCCCGGCATGAACACCGGGGAGCTGTTTTTT
. . 13 TRBJ2-3 TRBV5-1 CASSSTSTDTQYF TGCGCCAGCAGCTCCACTAGCACAGATACGCAGTATTTT
TRBD1 . 15 TRBJ2-3 TRBV14 CASSQWTGGPDTQYF TGTGCCAGCAGCCAATGGACAGGGGGCCCAGATACGCAGTATTTT
TRBD2 . 15 TRBJ2-1 TRBV7-2 CASSTGTSGYNEQFF TGTGCCAGCAGCACCGGGACTAGCGGTTACAATGAGCAGTTCTTC
TRBD2 . 15 TRBJ2-1 TRBV28 CASSLQRGGRNEQFF TGTGCCAGCAGTTTACAGCGGGGGGGCCGTAATGAGCAGTTCTTC
. . 13 TRBJ1-6 TRBV5-4 CASSLTYNSPLHF TGTGCCAGCAGCTTGACTTATAATTCACCCCTCCACTTT
. . 16 TRBJ1-5 TRBV15 CATSRGVGVSNQPQHF TGTGCCACCAGCAGAGGGGTGGGGGTGAGCAATCAGCCCCAGCATTTT
. few 13 TRBJ1-1 TRBV10-1 CASRGDRYTEAFF TGCGCCAGCAGGGGGGATAGATACACTGAAGCTTTCTTT
. once 16 TRBJ2-1 TRBV25-1 CASSESGRSSYNEQFF TGTGCCAGCAGTGAATCCGGCAGGAGCTCCTACAATGAGCAGTTCTTC
TRBD1 . 13 TRBJ2-7 TRBV19 CASSNRQGYEQYF TGTGCCAGTAGTAACCGACAGGGTTACGAGCAGTACTTC
TRBD2 . 15 TRBJ2-7 TRBV7-6 CASSSTSGGTYEQYF TGTGCCAGCAGCTCGACTAGCGGGGGAACCTACGAGCAGTACTTC
TRBD2 . 17 TRBJ2-1 TRBV5-1 CASSLPLAGLGSNEQFF TGCGCCAGCAGCTTGCCGCTAGCGGGGCTAGGGAGCAATGAGCAGTTCTTC
. . 15 TRBJ1-4 TRBV7-9 CASSQFGQLNEKLFF TGTGCCAGCAGCCAATTTGGACAGTTAAATGAAAAACTGTTTTTT
. . 15 TRBJ1-2 TRBV10-2 CASSESQGGRYGYTF TGCGCCAGCAGTGAGTCTCAGGGCGGTCGCTATGGCTACACCTTC
. . 16 TRBJ2-2 TRBV6-5 CASSYSSGAGTGELFF TGTGCCAGCAGTTACTCATCAGGGGCGGGCACCGGGGAGCTGTTTTTT
TRBD2 . 15 TRBJ2-3 TRBV11-2 CASSLAGGLTDTQYF TGTGCCAGCAGCTTAGCGGGGGGACTCACAGATACGCAGTATTTT
. . 14 TRBJ2-3 TRBV9 CASSVSGAHDTQYF TGTGCCAGCAGCGTATCTGGGGCCCACGATACGCAGTATTTT
. . 14 TRBJ2-5 TRBV12-2 CASRLSAEGETQYF TGTGCAAGTCGCTTATCGGCGGAGGGAGAGACCCAGTACTTC
. once 16 TRBJ2-2 TRBV14 CASSTRTFSNTGELFF TGTGCCAGCAGTACAAGGACTTTTTCGAACACCGGGGAGCTGTTTTTT
. . 16 TRBJ2-2 TRBV7-2 CASSLVVSRGTGELFF TGTGCCAGCAGCTTAGTGGTATCTAGGGGGACCGGGGAGCTGTTTTTT
. . 15 TRBJ2-4 TRBV6-6 CASSYEVPQKNIQYF TGTGCCAGCAGTTACGAGGTTCCCCAAAAAAACATTCAGTACTTC
. . 17 TRBJ1-1 TRBV4-1 CASSQGGIDRRGTEAFF TGCGCCAGCAGCCAAGGGGGTATTGACAGGCGCGGTACTGAAGCTTTCTTT